These 21 T cell receptor beta chains were sequenced from one sample in a study of CD8 T cell repertoires and HIV-1 epitope variants. Their antigens are not known. Sequenced by immunoSEQ multiplex PCR; TCRdb stores in-frame clones only, minus some. This sample has about 6,200 clones, with approximately 73% found just once. Sequenced input: cultured CD8+ T cells derived from PBMCs. The receptors were gathered from a male donor with HIV.

V is TRBV2 and J is TRBJ2-1; TRBD1 might be the D (6 bases). Germline-derived CDR1 and CDR2 are SNHLY and FYNNEI. The length of the CDR3 is 15 residues. V lost 4 bases, J lost 2 bases, and 12 bases lay in between. CDR3 nucleotides: TGTGCCAGCAGTGGGACAGATAATACCTACAATGAGCAGTTCTTC. This sequence encodes CASSGTDNTYNEQFF.

V is TRBV28 and J is TRBJ1-2, with D perhaps TRBD1 (6 bases). Trimming took off 1 base at V and 6 bases at J, with 24 bases between the two ends. There are 18 residues in the CDR3. The germline V gene has CDR1 MDHEN and CDR2 SYDVKM. The CDR3 here is CASSLYPRQERNLNGYTF. The CDR3 region has the DNA TGTGCCAGCAGTTTATACCCCCGACAGGAGCGCAATCTCAATGGCTACACCTTC.

This clone was seen more than once but under ten times. The rearrangement uses TRBV4-2 and TRBJ1-4; D perhaps matches TRBD1 (6 bases). The length of the CDR3 is 18 residues. V gave up 4 bases and J gave up 2 bases, with 20 bases separating them. Germline values: CDR1 LGHNA, CDR2 YNFKEQ. Here the CDR3 reads CASSPPTGLGTTNEKLFF. CDR3 DNA sequence: TGTGCCAGCAGCCCACCCACAGGGCTGGGGACGACTAATGAAAAACTGTTTTTT.

This clone came up a few times. The V call is TRBV30, the J call TRBJ1-5; 7 nucleotides align to TRBD1. This CDR3 is built from 15 residues. From germline, CDR1 is GTSNPN and CDR2 SVGIG (reference sequence). Unmatched junction bases numbered 11, after V lost 2 bases and J lost 7 bases. CDR3 sequence (DNA): TGTGCCTGGAGTTCTGGGACAGCCCAGGGGCAGCCCCAGCATTTT. It translates to CAWSSGTAQGQPQHF. Filled out from reference TRBV30 and TRBJ1-5, the complete variable domain reads SQTIHQWPATLVQPVGSPLSLECTVEGTSNPNLYWYRQAAGRGLQLLFYSVGIGQISSEVPQNLSASRPQDRQFILSSKKLLLSDSGFYLCAWSSGTAQGQPQHFGDGTRLSIL.

This clone was picked up a small number of times. The V and J genes are TRBV5-1 and TRBJ1-5; D is unclear. The germline gives CDR1 SGHRS, CDR2 YFSETQ. Deletions cut 3 bases from V and 2 bases from J, with 6 bases between. This CDR3 has 13 amino acids. CDR3 coding DNA: TGCGCCAGCAGCTACGAGGGCAATCAGCCCCAGCATTTT. Its translation is CASSYEGNQPQHF.

V and J are TRBV4-2 and TRBJ2-2; D might be TRBD2 (6 bases). The CDR3 extends over 14 amino acids. V was cut by 2 bases and J by 6 bases, with 10 bases left in between. Per germline, CDR1 LGHNA and CDR2 YNFKEQ. CDR3 in amino acids: CASSQRSGPGELFF. The CDR3 DNA reads as TGTGCCAGCAGCCAAAGGAGCGGGCCCGGGGAGCTGTTTTTT.

The chain recombines TRBV5-4 with TRBJ1-1, with D possibly being TRBD1 (5 bases). The CDR3 has 12 residues. The V and J ends lost 2 bases and 4 bases respectively, with 6 bases between them. Germline loops: CDR1 SGHNT, CDR2 YYREEE (reference sequence). The CDR3 reads CASSFGGTEAFF. CDR3 nucleotide sequence: TGTGCCAGCAGCTTCGGGGGCACTGAAGCTTTCTTT.

This clone was detected only once. This chain connects TRBV29-1 to TRBJ2-7, with 9 bases identical to TRBD1. V was pared by 7 bases and J by 3 bases, with 25 bases of the junction left unmatched. This CDR3 has 19 residues. Germline CDR1 reads SQVTM; CDR2 reads ANQGSEA. The CDR3 sequence is CSGDPPGGTGPRTHYEQYF. DNA of the CDR3: TGCAGCGGTGACCCTCCAGGGGGGACAGGGCCGCGAACCCACTACGAGCAGTACTTC.

The chain is built from TRBV7-2 and TRBJ2-3; D possibly corresponds to TRBD2 (5 bases). V was trimmed by 2 bases and J by 4 bases, leaving 16 bases between them. Germline V gene sequence: CDR1 SGHTA, CDR2 FQGNSA. The CDR3 covers 16 residues. The CDR3 reads CASSLRSGGSSDTQYF. CDR3 DNA sequence: TGTGCCAGCAGCTTACGCAGCGGTGGAAGTTCAGATACGCAGTATTTT. The whole variable domain, filled in from reference TRBV7-2 and TRBJ2-3, reads GAGVSQSPSNKVTEKGKDVELRCDPISGHTALYWYRQSLGQGLEFLIYFQGNSAPDKSGLPSDRFSAERTGGSVSTLTIQRTQQEDSAVYLCASSLRSGGSSDTQYFGPGTRLTVL.

The rearrangement joins TRBV5-5 to TRBJ2-1; weak D call: TRBD2 (5 bases). CDR1 is SGHKS, CDR2 YYEKEE, per germline (reference sequence). The V end lost 0 bases, the J end lost 2 bases, and 15 bases lay between the germline ends. This CDR3 is built from 17 residues. The CDR3, as DNA: TGTGCCAGCAGCTTGGCCGGCGGGCCAAGCCCCTACAATGAGCAGTTCTTC. The encoded protein is CASSLAGGPSPYNEQFF.

This clone appeared a few times. V and J are TRBV15 and TRBJ1-1; D not certain. Germline CDR1 reads LNHNV; CDR2 reads YYDKDF (reference sequence). This CDR3 spans 13 amino acids. Trimming stripped 6 bases from V and 2 bases from J, with 10 bases between. The CDR3 DNA reads TGTGCCACCAGTCTAGGGTCCAACACTGAAGCTTTCTTT. Translated: CATSLGSNTEAFF.

The CDR3 DNA reads TGTGCCAGCAGCCCTCCGGGACAGGGCTTCTATGGCTACACCTTC. It encodes CASSPPGQGFYGYTF. This chain uses TRBV14 with TRBJ1-2, with 9 bases aligning to TRBD1. Per germline, CDR1 SGHDN and CDR2 FVKESK. V was clipped by 4 bases and J by 4 bases; unmatched bases: 7. The CDR3 covers 15 residues.

The rearrangement uses TRBV4-2 and TRBJ1-4; 10 nucleotides match TRBD1. The CDR3 is 18 residues long. The ends lost 1 base at V and 5 bases at J; junction bases unmatched: 10. From germline, CDR1 is LGHNA and CDR2 YNFKEQ. In nucleotides, the CDR3 is TGTGCCAGCAGCCAAGGGTGGGACAGGGGCGAAAAAAATGAAAAACTGTTTTTT. Its translation is CASSQGWDRGEKNEKLFF.

The chain links TRBV7-9 to TRBJ2-7; tentative D call: TRBD1 (6 bases). CDR3 size: 14 residues. V lost 5 bases and J lost 4, with 15 bases in between. The V gene's germline CDR1 is SEHNR and CDR2 FQNEAQ (reference sequence). In DNA, the CDR3 is TGTGCCAGCAGCCCCGACACGACAGGTTACGAGCAGTACTTC. It translates to CASSPDTTGYEQYF.

This sequence joins TRBV9 and TRBJ2-3, with D unclear. The CDR3 is 15 amino acids. V was clipped by 0 bases and J by 2 bases, with 10 bases between them. In germline, CDR1 is SGDLS, CDR2 YYNGEE. The CDR3 DNA follows: TGTGCCAGCAGCGTAGCGGGCTCTCCCACAGATACGCAGTATTTT. As protein: CASSVAGSPTDTQYF.

The chain is built from TRBV6-1 and TRBJ1-1, with D unresolved. From germline, CDR1 is MNHNS and CDR2 SASEGT. The V gene lost 7 bases and the J gene lost 8 bases, with 14 bases spanning the gap. CDR3 length: 12 amino acids. CDR3: CASISRTTEAFF. The DNA of the CDR3 is TGTGCCAGCATTTCCCGAACGACAGAAGCTTTCTTT.

The chain links TRBV7-8 to TRBJ2-5; no reliable D call. The germline V gene has CDR1 SGHVS and CDR2 FQNEAQ. This CDR3 is 10 amino acids long. V was shortened by 3 bases and J by 5 bases, with 1 base between the two germline ends. The CDR3 coding sequence is TGTGCCAGCAGCTTGGAGACCCAGTACTTC. The encoded protein is CASSLETQYF.

The V and J genes are TRBV28 and TRBJ2-7; maybe TRBD1 (6 bases). CDR3 length: 13 residues. Germline V gives CDR1 MDHEN, CDR2 SYDVKM. Between the trimmed V and J ends, which lost 5 bases and 3 bases, there was a span of 11 bases. The CDR3 DNA is TGTGCCAGCAGTCACCTGGACAGCTACGAGCAGTACTTC. It translates to CASSHLDSYEQYF.

The rearrangement uses TRBV19 and TRBJ2-7; TRBD1 agrees at 9 bases. Germline-derived CDR1 and CDR2 are LNHDA and SQIVND (reference sequence). The CDR3 length is 14 residues. The V gene end was trimmed by 4 bases and the J gene end by 6 bases; junction bases not matched to a gene: 7. CDR3 DNA: TGTGCCAGTAGTAGAGGGACAGGGCCTGGCGAGCAGTACTTC. Protein: CASSRGTGPGEQYF. Full variable domain (outside the CDR3, taken from reference TRBV19 and TRBJ2-7): DGGITQSPKYLFRKEGQNVTLSCEQNLNHDAMYWYRQDPGQGLRLIYYSQIVNDFQKGDIAEGYSVSREKKESFPLTVTSAQKNPTAFYLCASSRGTGPGEQYFGPGTRLTVT.

The sample holds a few counts of this clone. For the CDR3, the DNA is TGTGCCAGCAGCGTAGAGGGACTAGCGGGGGCCTACACAGATACGCAGTATTTT. It specifies CASSVEGLAGAYTDTQYF. This chain links TRBV9 with TRBJ2-3, with 14 nucleotides matching TRBD2. V was pared by 0 bases and J by 2 bases, with 5 bases of the junction left unmatched. The CDR3 totals 18 residues. Germline-derived CDR1 and CDR2 are SGDLS and YYNGEE.

This clone has just a few counts. This chain connects TRBV28 to TRBJ2-7, with TRBD2 matching over 11 bases. The CDR3 is 17 residues long. CDR1 and CDR2 from the germline V gene are MDHEN and SYDVKM. J gave up 6 bases and V 10 bases, and 20 bases lay outside the gene matches. The chain's CDR3 is CATENSIAGGPGGEQYF. As DNA, the CDR3 is TGTGCCACCGAAAATAGTATAGCGGGAGGGCCTGGGGGCGAGCAGTACTTC.